This TCR beta chain was captured by sequencing in a study of blood T cell repertoires in COVID-19. This CDR3 has 15 residues. Germline CDR1 SGHRS, CDR2 YFSETQ. V lost 1 base to trimming and J lost 8 bases; unmatched junction nucleotides: 8. The repertoire was sequenced with immunoSEQ multiplex PCR; TCRdb's copy has only in-frame clones and lacks some. The sample contains some 300,000 clones, roughly 84% of which appear only once. Participants, 18 to 89 years old, spanned about 26 US areas. Grouping used clinical history reported by participants in a survey and questionnaire. Resolution of symptoms, clearance, or two negative PCRs was present in recovered Cohort 3 donors.

The source of this sequence is a woman aged 30 to 39 who had recovered from COVID-19. Sequences were obtained from PBMCs or T cells enriched from blood (not recorded which). The chain has TRBV5-1 and TRBJ1-2, with 10 positions matching TRBD1. CDR3 region: CASSLTQTGGGGYTF. In nucleotides, the CDR3 is TGCGCCAGCAGCTTGACGCAGACAGGGGGCGGCGGCTACACCTTC.